This is a list of T cell receptor beta chains from one sample in a study of T cells in localized non-small cell lung cancer. TCRdb keeps only in-frame clones here, not all; method: immunoSEQ multiplex PCR. Among around 41,000 clones listed, roughly 86% were seen once. This specimen was peripheral blood, taken before any cancer treatment. The receptors come from a female donor older than 55 with stage I squamous cell lung carcinoma. Each CDR3 is given with its conserved first and last residue.

J gene | V gene | CDR3 protein
TRBJ1-2 | TRBV11-2 | CASTPDRNYGYTF
TRBJ2-5 | TRBV9 | CASSLSGGGRETQYF
TRBJ2-1 | TRBV19 | CATLGLARSYNEQFF
TRBJ2-1 | TRBV7-9 | CASSSPAGVSEQFF
TRBJ2-3 | TRBV7-9 | CASRQSLRGLAKGTDTQYF
TRBJ2-3 | TRBV7-2 | CASSLGGTGADTQYF
TRBJ2-3 | TRBV2 | CASRGGVIARPRRSTDTQYF
TRBJ2-1 | TRBV11-3 | CASSLTRKGEQFF
TRBJ2-1 | TRBV5-1 | CASSLRDSYYNEQFF
TRBJ2-5 | TRBV5-1 | CASSGSGSTETQYF
TRBJ1-2 | TRBV7-8 | CASSLGRSMGYTF
TRBJ1-1 | TRBV19 | CASSIVGGGTEAFF
TRBJ2-1 | TRBV6-6 | CASINPPWNEQFF
TRBJ1-5 | TRBV27 | CASSHRGRNQPQHF
TRBJ2-3 | TRBV6-6 | CASSYSLAGEGTQYF
TRBJ1-2 | TRBV19 | CASSGGTAPNYGYTF
TRBJ2-1 | TRBV29-1 | CSVEPGHGQFF
TRBJ1-4 | TRBV18 | CASSRGTGGNEKLFF
TRBJ2-5 | TRBV5-6 | CASRTTTQETQYF
TRBJ2-7 | TRBV7-8 | CASSPAAGTYEQYF
TRBJ1-5 | TRBV5-4 | CASSLPTGEMRQPQHF
TRBJ2-2 | TRBV30 | CAWSVIPTGELFF
TRBJ1-1 | TRBV5-1 | CASSAIHRANTEAFF
TRBJ2-7 | TRBV10-2 | CASRGDSLLSPEQYF
TRBJ2-3 | TRBV18 | CASSPPGRARTDTQYF
TRBJ2-6 | TRBV2 | CASTGNWANVLTF
TRBJ2-5 | TRBV27 | CASSPYLAGVKETQYF
TRBJ2-2 | TRBV7-3 | CASSRDRGHGELFF
TRBJ1-2 | TRBV5-1 | CASTTGGGYGYTF